Below are 25 T cell receptor beta chains sequenced from a single sample in a study of post-analysis software for immune sequencing data. Notes on the study in general: A handful of TRBV segments were significantly more frequent in patients than in controls. TRBV5-6, TRBV5-1 and TRBV20-1 were among these segments.

These receptors' antigens are unknown. Incorporated into the TCR beta cDNA libraries were unique molecular identifiers, which served to reduce PCR and sequencing biases. TCRdb re-analysed the PCR reads in MiXCR, keeping a single row per CDR3 protein. The sample carries around 250,000 distinct CDR3 sequences, 30% to 45% recorded once. Sequencing used blood. These receptors originate from a girl aged 5-17 years with multiple sclerosis.

V gene TRBV6-1 combines with J gene TRBJ2-1; 8 bases align to TRBD2. This CDR3 comprises 18 residues. V shed 5 bases and J 6 bases; nucleotides not matched to a gene: 18. The germline V gene encodes CDR1 MNHNS and CDR2 SASEGT. CDR3 sequence reads: CASSPSPVGTSSVNEQFF. In DNA form, the CDR3 reads TGTGCCAGCAGTCCTTCGCCGGTCGGGACTAGTTCCGTCAATGAGCAGTTCTTC.

This clonotype appeared many times. The chain is built from TRBV6-6 and TRBJ1-6; D is unclear. V gave up 3 bases and J gave up 8 bases, with 14 bases separating them. Germline V gene lookup returns CDR1 MNHNY and CDR2 SVGAGI (reference sequence). This CDR3 has 15 amino acids. The CDR3 spells CASSYGGTLDSPLHF. For the CDR3, the DNA is TGTGCCAGCAGTTATGGAGGAACCTTAGATTCACCCCTCCACTTT.

V and J are TRBV12-3 or TRBV12-4 and TRBJ2-3; 10 bases match TRBD2. The CDR3 runs 15 residues. V was clipped by 6 bases and J by 5 bases; unmatched bases: 8. This CDR3 reads CASSSGLAEGDTQYF. The CDR3 DNA reads as TGTGCCAGCAGCTCAGGACTAGCGGAAGGAGATACGCAGTATTTT.

The chain links TRBV5-1 to TRBJ2-1, with a possible D match to TRBD2 (5 bases). This CDR3 is 12 amino acids long. V was pared by 0 bases and J by 8 bases, with 6 bases between. Germline-derived CDR1 and CDR2 are SGHRS and YFSETQ. CDR3 nucleotide sequence: TGCGCCAGCAGCTTGGGGGAGTATGAGCAGTTCTTC. Amino acid sequence: CASSLGEYEQFF.

This sequence joins TRBV10-3 and TRBJ2-1, with D possibly being TRBD2 (5 bases). Germline assignment: CDR1 ENHRY and CDR2 SYGVKD. The CDR3 is 15 residues long. Trimming removed 4 bases at V and 0 bases at J, with 10 bases between. The DNA for the CDR3 is TGTGCCATCAGTGGAGGCCGGGGCTCCTACAATGAGCAGTTCTTC. Its translation: CAISGGRGSYNEQFF.

The rearrangement uses TRBV4-2 and TRBJ1-2; D unresolved. Trimming took 3 bases from V and 5 from J, leaving 7 bases between them. This CDR3 has 12 residues. Germline assignment: CDR1 LGHNA and CDR2 YNFKEQ. Here the CDR3 reads CASSQDRYGYTF. For the CDR3, the DNA is TGTGCCAGCAGCCAGGATAGGTATGGCTACACCTTC.

The V call is TRBV20-1, the J call TRBJ2-3; D is unclear. The CDR3 is 15 residues long. Per the germline V gene, CDR1 is DFQATT and CDR2 is SNEGSKA (reference sequence). The germline V and J ends were trimmed by 3 bases and 2 bases, with 15 bases remaining between them. The CDR3 nucleotides read TGCAGTGCTAGGCGGCTCCCCTCTACCACAGATACGCAGTATTTT. Protein: CSARRLPSTTDTQYF.

Ten or more counts support this clonotype. The J gene is TRBJ2-7, the V gene TRBV6-1, with D perhaps being TRBD1 or TRBD2 (5 bases each). The CDR3 extends over 13 amino acids. Germline V gene sequence: CDR1 MNHNS, CDR2 SASEGT. V was clipped by 6 bases and J by 4 bases, with 13 bases between them. DNA of the CDR3: TGTGCCAGCAGAGGGGACGGGCTGTACGAGCAGTACTTC. Encoded protein: CASRGDGLYEQYF.

This clonotype came up many times. The rearrangement links TRBV29-1 to TRBJ1-5, with D unclear. The CDR3 length is 13 residues. Deletions cut 0 bases from V and 2 bases from J, with 5 bases between. Germline CDR1 is SQVTM and CDR2 is ANQGSEA. The CDR3 sequence is CSVEEGGNQPQHF. The CDR3 bases are TGCAGCGTTGAAGAGGGAGGCAATCAGCCCCAGCATTTT.

This sequence joins TRBV25-1 and TRBJ2-5; D unresolved. The tail of the sequence fits TRBJ2-7 better, so the J call may be wrong. Germline CDR1 is MGHDK and CDR2 is SYGVNS. The CDR3 extends over 15 amino acids. The chain's CDR3 is CASSDLGSSDYEQYF. In DNA form, the CDR3 reads TGTGCCAGCAGTGATCTGGGGTCATCGGACTACGAGCAGTACTTC.

This clonotype occurred many times. This chain connects TRBV28 to TRBJ2-1; 9 bases match TRBD2. Germline V lookup: CDR1 MDHEN, CDR2 SYDVKM. Trimming at V came to 4 bases and at J to 8 bases, leaving 9 bases not matched to a gene. This CDR3 is built from 15 residues. The CDR3 nucleotides are TGTGCCAGCAGTTACCCTAGCGGGGCGGGAGATGAGCAGTTCTTC. This translates into CASSYPSGAGDEQFF.

This clonotype showed up many times. This chain uses TRBV5-1 with TRBJ2-3, with 11 bases matching TRBD2. Trimming cost V 4 bases and J 4 bases; bases outside gene matches: 8. Germline-derived CDR1 and CDR2 are SGHRS and YFSETQ. The CDR3 extends over 16 amino acids. The CDR3, as DNA: TGCGCCAGCAGCGTTTCGACTAGCGGGATCTCAGATACGCAGTATTTT. This codes for CASSVSTSGISDTQYF.

A word on this clonotype: A read error may be the cause here, since a much bigger clone is one base away. The chain couples TRBV6-6 to TRBJ2-4, with D possibly TRBD2 on 5 matching bases. This CDR3 has 15 amino acids. The V end was cut by 10 bases, the J end by 0 bases, with 16 bases between. The germline CDR1 and CDR2 sequences are MNHNY and SVGAGI (reference sequence). CDR3 coding DNA: TGTGCCAACACCTCAGGAGGTGGAGCCAAAAACATTCAGTACTTC. Translation: CANTSGGGAKNIQYF.

This clonotype showed up many times. This chain links TRBV5-4 with TRBJ2-3, with 9 bases aligning to TRBD1. The CDR3 extends over 15 amino acids. V lost 5 bases and J lost 1; bases outside the gene matches: 5. Germline V gives CDR1 SGHNT, CDR2 YYREEE (reference sequence). The CDR3 here is CASRLDRGGTDTQYF. The CDR3 DNA is TGTGCCAGCAGGCTGGACAGGGGTGGCACAGATACGCAGTATTTT.

This clonotype was seen a handful of times. This sequence joins TRBV5-6 and TRBJ1-5, with a possible D match to TRBD1 (6 bases). V gave up 0 bases and J gave up 3 bases, with 10 bases separating them. There are 15 residues in the CDR3. From germline, CDR1 is SGHDT and CDR2 YYEEEE. In DNA, the CDR3 is TGTGCCAGCAGCTTGGCCAGGGGTCCCAATCAGCCCCAGCATTTT. It translates to CASSLARGPNQPQHF.

The chain couples TRBV2 to TRBJ1-6; D is undetermined. This CDR3 has 17 amino acids. Trimming pared 2 bases from V and 9 bases from J, leaving 20 bases between. Germline assignment: CDR1 SNHLY and CDR2 FYNNEI. In nucleotides, the CDR3 is TGTGCCAGCAGTGAACGTCAGGAGTTTACCCCGAGTTCACCCCTCCACTTT. Protein sequence: CASSERQEFTPSSPLHF.

The chain uses TRBV20-1 and TRBJ2-1; perhaps TRBD2 as D (6 bases). The germline V gene encodes CDR1 DFQATT and CDR2 SNEGSKA (reference sequence). The germline V and J ends were trimmed by 3 bases and 0 bases, with 15 bases remaining between them. This CDR3 has 16 residues. CDR3 nucleotide sequence: TGCAGTGCTAGGGAAAAGCGGGCATTCTCCTACAATGAGCAGTTCTTC. Its protein product is CSAREKRAFSYNEQFF.

This clonotype was seen at least ten times. This chain links TRBV7-9 with TRBJ2-3; possibly TRBD1 for D (5 bases). Germline V gene lookup returns CDR1 SEHNR and CDR2 FQNEAQ (reference sequence). The CDR3 length is 14 residues. V was trimmed by 5 bases and J by 4 bases, leaving 13 bases between them. CDR3 sequence (DNA): TGTGCCAGCAGCCCGCGCCAGGGTCCAGATACGCAGTATTTT. Protein product: CASSPRQGPDTQYF.

The gene calls are TRBV4-3 and TRBJ2-1; D possibly corresponds to TRBD2 (6 bases). The CDR3 extends over 16 amino acids. V lost 0 bases to trimming and J lost 5 bases, with 14 bases between them. Germline V gene lookup returns CDR1 LGHNA and CDR2 YSLEER. Written as DNA, the CDR3 is TGCGCCAGCAGCCAAGATGGGGGGAGCTTAAACAATGAGCAGTTCTTC. The encoded protein is CASSQDGGSLNNEQFF.

The V and J genes are TRBV20-1 and TRBJ2-1; 8 nucleotides match TRBD1. This CDR3 region has 13 residues. Germline CDR1 DFQATT, CDR2 SNEGSKA (reference sequence). CDR3 loop: CSAVGTGDNEQFF. The CDR3 DNA follows: TGCAGCGCTGTTGGGACAGGCGACAATGAGCAGTTCTTC.

This clonotype has ten or more counts. J is TRBJ2-1 and V is TRBV7-2; 13 positions agree with TRBD2. Unmatched junction bases numbered 5, after V lost 8 bases and J lost 7 bases. CDR1 and CDR2 from the germline V gene are SGHTA and FQGNSA. This CDR3 is 14 amino acids long. For the CDR3, the DNA is TGTGCCAGCCGACTAGCGGGAGGCGGTAATGAGCAGTTCTTC. This gives the protein CASRLAGGGNEQFF. The whole variable domain, remainder taken from reference TRBV7-2 and TRBJ2-1, is GAGVSQSPSNKVTEKGKDVELRCDPISGHTALYWYRQSLGQGLEFLIYFQGNSAPDKSGLPSDRFSAERTGGSVSTLTIQRTQQEDSAVYLCASRLAGGGNEQFFGPGTRLTVL.

The V gene is TRBV11-1, the J gene TRBJ1-1; a weak D match, TRBD1 (5 bases). V shed 3 bases and J shed 3 bases, with 14 bases lying between them. Germline loops: CDR1 SGHAT, CDR2 FQDESV (reference sequence). The CDR3 is 15 residues long. CDR3 sequence: CASSLGPARDTEAFF. CDR3 DNA sequence: TGTGCCAGCAGCTTGGGACCAGCGCGCGACACTGAAGCTTTCTTT.

V gene TRBV7-8 combines with J gene TRBJ1-1; 10 nucleotides match TRBD1. The ends lost 3 bases at V and 3 bases at J; junction bases unmatched: 10. Germline lookup yields CDR1 SGHVS and CDR2 FQNEAQ. The CDR3 spans 17 residues. CDR3 region: CASSLGDRGLLHTEAFF. In nucleotides, the CDR3 is TGTGCCAGCAGCTTGGGAGACAGGGGGCTTTTGCACACTGAAGCTTTCTTT.

V gene TRBV18 combines with J gene TRBJ1-1, with D unclear. The length of the CDR3 is 16 residues. The germline CDR1 and CDR2 sequences are KGHSH and LQKENI. Trimming took 3 bases from V and 2 from J, leaving 16 bases between them. CDR3 DNA sequence: TGTGCCAGCTCACCCGGGCCCAGGCTGACTAACACTGAAGCTTTCTTT. It codes for CASSPGPRLTNTEAFF.

The table lists this clonotype with a few counts. A read error may be the cause here, since a much bigger clone is one base away. This chain connects TRBV7-2 to TRBJ1-2, with D possibly TRBD1 on 6 matching bases. This CDR3 is 13 amino acids long. Germline V gene lookup returns CDR1 SGHTA and CDR2 FQGNSA. V lost 5 bases and J lost 5, with 12 bases in between. The CDR3 region has the DNA TGTGCCAGCAGCCCCGGACAGAGGTATGGCTACACCTTC. This sequence encodes CASSPGQRYGYTF.